Following are 10 T cell receptor beta chains from one sample sequenced in a study of blood T cell repertoires in COVID-19. Only in-frame clones appear in the TCRdb table, and some are missing; sequencing was by immunoSEQ multiplex PCR. The data contain around 260,000 clones, more than 80% of them singletons. The sequenced material came from PBMCs or T cells enriched from blood (not recorded which). The receptor source for this set is a woman in her 30s who had recovered from COVID-19.

V and J are TRBV6-5 and TRBJ2-7, with a tentative D call TRBD1 (6 bases). The germline gives CDR1 MNHEY, CDR2 SVGAGI. The CDR3 runs to 14 residues. V gave up 2 bases and J gave up 3 bases, with 11 bases separating them. This CDR3 is CASSYAVQGYEQYF. CDR3 DNA: TGTGCCAGCAGTTACGCAGTACAGGGCTACGAGCAGTACTTC.

The chain uses TRBV27 and TRBJ2-2; D is undetermined. V was shortened by 1 base and J by 2 bases, with 2 bases between the two germline ends. Per germline, CDR1 MNHEY and CDR2 SMNVEV (reference sequence). This CDR3 has 13 residues. CDR3 bases: TGTGCCAGCAGTTTATTAAACACCGGGGAGCTGTTTTTT. It is translated as CASSLLNTGELFF.

This sequence joins TRBV7-2 and TRBJ2-1; D is ambiguous. CDR3 size: 13 residues. Trimming cost V 4 bases and J 0 bases, with 4 bases left between them. The germline V gene has CDR1 SGHTA and CDR2 FQGNSA. The CDR3 DNA reads TGTGCCAGCAGCTCCAGCTCCTACAATGAGCAGTTCTTC. Protein: CASSSSSYNEQFF.

This clone has only one observation. V gene TRBV9 combines with J gene TRBJ1-4, with 7 bases that match TRBD1. This CDR3 spans 14 amino acids. J gave up 7 bases and V 1 base, and 4 bases lay outside the gene matches. Germline V gene lookup returns CDR1 SGDLS and CDR2 YYNGEE. CDR3 sequence: CASSVLRGREKLFF. The CDR3 region has the DNA TGTGCCAGCAGCGTACTTAGGGGGCGTGAAAAACTGTTTTTT.

This chain connects TRBV11-3 to TRBJ2-7; D perhaps matches TRBD2 (6 bases). The CDR3 is 14 amino acids. V was pared by 4 bases and J by 2 bases, with 12 bases between. CDR1 SGHNT and CDR2 YENEEA come from the germline V gene. DNA for the CDR3: TGTGCCAGCAGCTCCCGGGACTCCCCCTACGAGCAGTACTTC. The encoded protein is CASSSRDSPYEQYF.

The V call is TRBV7-2, the J call TRBJ2-7; D is perhaps TRBD2 (7 bases). With 6 bases removed from V and 5 bases from J, the gap between germline ends came to 20 bases. Germline CDR1 and CDR2: SGHTA and FQGNSA. This CDR3 region has 15 residues. The DNA of the CDR3 is TGTGCCAGCAGAGGGGGGGCGGTCCAGCGGAACGAGCAGTACTTC. Encoded protein: CASRGGAVQRNEQYF.

The chain has TRBV4-3 and TRBJ2-1; 7 nucleotides agree with TRBD1. CDR1 is LGHNA and CDR2 is YSLEER in the germline V gene. The CDR3 totals 14 residues. Unmatched junction bases numbered 8, after V lost 3 bases and J lost 9 bases. The CDR3 protein is CASSHWDSTSEQFF. The CDR3 DNA reads TGCGCCAGCAGCCATTGGGACAGCACGAGTGAGCAGTTCTTC.

This rearrangement joins TRBV6-1 to TRBJ2-1; D possibly corresponds to TRBD2 (6 bases). This CDR3 region has 15 residues. The germline V gene encodes CDR1 MNHNS and CDR2 SASEGT. Between the trimmed V and J ends, which lost 1 base and 2 bases, there was a span of 9 bases. The CDR3: CASSEELAAYNEQFF. CDR3 nucleotides: TGTGCCAGCAGTGAAGAATTAGCGGCCTACAATGAGCAGTTCTTC.

This chain links TRBV28 with TRBJ2-7; no clear D gene. Germline CDR1 MDHEN, CDR2 SYDVKM. Trimming pared 3 bases from V and 2 bases from J, leaving 17 bases between. The CDR3 loop spans 16 amino acids. The CDR3 bases are TGTGCCAGCAGTTTCACCCTTGCGGCCCTTACCTACGAGCAGTACTTC. Translated: CASSFTLAALTYEQYF.

The rearrangement joins TRBV7-2 to TRBJ1-2; a weak D match, TRBD1 (6 bases). The V end was cut by 3 bases, the J end by 7 bases, with 18 bases between. Germline V lookup: CDR1 SGHTA, CDR2 FQGNSA. The CDR3 contains 15 residues. CDR3 protein: CASSFPGFRGAGYTF. The CDR3 DNA follows: TGTGCCAGCAGCTTCCCGGGATTCCGGGGGGCTGGCTACACCTTC.